Listed below are T cell receptor beta chains from one sample, sequenced in a study of blood T cell repertoires in COVID-19. The data were produced by immunoSEQ multiplex PCR, yet TCRdb's version contains in-frame clones alone and is incomplete. Among about 46,000 clones listed, less than 90% were seen once. The sequenced sample consisted of peripheral blood. The receptors here all came from a man aged 55 to 70 with acute or convalescent COVID-19. The CDR3 runs from the conserved cysteine through the conserved F or W. The order of the fields is clone size, D gene, J gene, V gene, CDR3 protein, CDR3 DNA. D genes are given only for firm matches. Clone size is stated in some rows and not others, as once, few, many or a class when expanded.

clone_size: -; d_call: TRBD2; j_call: TRBJ2-1; v_call: TRBV4-1; cdr3_aa: CASSQGFLAGGRSSYNEQFF; cdr3_nt: TGCGCCAGCAGCCAAGGTTTTCTAGCGGGAGGGAGGAGCTCCTACAATGAGCAGTTCTTC
clone_size: -; d_call: TRBD1; j_call: TRBJ2-2; v_call: TRBV11-3; cdr3_aa: CASSLGDRGTIGELFF; cdr3_nt: TGTGCCAGCAGCTTGGGAGACAGGGGTACGATCGGGGAGCTGTTTTTT
clone_size: -; d_call: TRBD1; j_call: TRBJ2-6; v_call: TRBV11-3; cdr3_aa: CASSARDSMSGANVLTF; cdr3_nt: TGTGCCAGCAGCGCCCGGGACAGCATGTCTGGGGCCAACGTCCTGACTTTC
clone_size: -; d_call: TRBD1; j_call: TRBJ2-5; v_call: TRBV5-1; cdr3_aa: CASSLAGTGGETQYF; cdr3_nt: TGCGCCAGCAGCTTGGCGGGGACAGGCGGAGAGACCCAGTACTTC
clone_size: -; d_call: TRBD1; j_call: TRBJ1-1; v_call: TRBV7-9; cdr3_aa: CASSLVTTGELGAFF; cdr3_nt: TGTGCCAGCAGCTTAGTCACCACAGGGGAGCTGGGCGCTTTCTTT
clone_size: -; d_call: TRBD1; j_call: TRBJ2-1; v_call: TRBV5-1; cdr3_aa: CASSLGQVSSYNEQFF; cdr3_nt: TGCGCCAGCAGCTTAGGACAGGTCAGCTCCTACAATGAGCAGTTCTTC
clone_size: -; d_call: TRBD2; j_call: TRBJ2-7; v_call: TRBV11-2; cdr3_aa: CASSLVGLAGGLEQYF; cdr3_nt: TGTGCCAGCAGCTTAGTCGGACTAGCGGGAGGGCTCGAGCAGTACTTC
clone_size: -; d_call: -; j_call: TRBJ1-6; v_call: TRBV3-1/TRBV3-2; cdr3_aa: CASSQTGLRNSPLHF; cdr3_nt: TGTGCCAGCAGCCAAACAGGGCTGCGTAATTCACCCCTCCACTTT
clone_size: -; d_call: TRBD1; j_call: TRBJ2-6; v_call: TRBV7-3; cdr3_aa: CASSFGQALGRANVLTF; cdr3_nt: TGTGCCAGCAGCTTCGGACAGGCCCTTGGAAGGGCCAACGTCCTGACTTTC
clone_size: once; d_call: -; j_call: TRBJ2-2; v_call: TRBV18; cdr3_aa: CASSPLRGNTGELFF; cdr3_nt: TGTGCCAGCTCACCACTCCGGGGGAACACCGGGGAGCTGTTTTTT
clone_size: -; d_call: TRBD1; j_call: TRBJ2-5; v_call: TRBV6-5; cdr3_aa: CASRAGTGVGTQYF; cdr3_nt: TGTGCCAGCAGGGCCGGGACAGGTGTTGGGACCCAGTACTTC
clone_size: -; d_call: TRBD1; j_call: TRBJ1-1; v_call: TRBV7-9; cdr3_aa: CASSLIKGASTEAFF; cdr3_nt: TGTGCCAGCAGCTTAATAAAGGGGGCGAGTACTGAAGCTTTCTTT
clone_size: -; d_call: -; j_call: TRBJ1-6; v_call: TRBV28; cdr3_aa: CASSFSVGRNNSPLHF; cdr3_nt: TGTGCCAGCAGTTTCTCCGTAGGGAGAAATAATTCACCCCTCCACTTT
clone_size: -; d_call: -; j_call: TRBJ1-2; v_call: TRBV2; cdr3_aa: CASSEMGRENYGYTF; cdr3_nt: TGTGCCAGCAGTGAAATGGGCAGGGAAAACTATGGCTACACCTTC
clone_size: -; d_call: TRBD1; j_call: TRBJ2-7; v_call: TRBV28; cdr3_aa: CASSARGQGTSYEQYF; cdr3_nt: TGTGCCAGCAGTGCCCGCGGACAGGGCACCTCCTACGAGCAGTACTTC
clone_size: -; d_call: -; j_call: TRBJ1-1; v_call: TRBV6-5; cdr3_aa: CASTKTGYTEAFF; cdr3_nt: TGTGCCAGCACCAAAACAGGGTACACTGAAGCTTTCTTT
clone_size: -; d_call: TRBD1; j_call: TRBJ2-1; v_call: TRBV12-3/TRBV12-4; cdr3_aa: CASTLGQDNEQFF; cdr3_nt: TGTGCCAGCACCCTGGGACAGGACAATGAGCAGTTCTTC